This T cell receptor beta chain appears in the sequencing data of a study of long-term antiretroviral therapy in people with HIV (dated 2022 in TCRdb). Notes on the research overall: The earliest samples were collected about a decade before the 2015 WHO recommendation for immediate ART, when ART was typically delayed until CD4 counts fell. Whether ART initiation and durable HIV suppression were associated with changes in peripheral blood TRB repertoire composition and diversity was tested in a retrospective serial study. The cohort contributed over 150 cryopreserved PBMC samples from 30 adults with confirmed HIV infection, collected serially over a mean of 6 years (range 1-12). Eleven of the 30 participants with HIV were female. Test extractions of a monoclonal T-cell line alongside 33 polyclonal samples showed no cross-contamination during QIAcube processing.

Looking up the germline V gene yields CDR1 ENHRY and CDR2 SYGVKD. Counted from cysteine to phenylalanine, this CDR3 has 13 amino acids. The retained sequence is limited to the CDR3, 39 bases, with the frame set at the first base. A distance of 11 bases separates the germline ends of V and J, which lose 4 bases and 5 bases respectively. Sequencing of the TRB variable region was done with the immunoSEQ hsTCRB v3.0 assay at survey level resolution. The target sequencing depth for TRB was roughly 35,000-50,000 T-cell genomes per sample. TRB libraries were pooled and sequenced on an Illumina MiSeq using a v3 150-cycle kit. Per the source publication's procedure: Analysis of repertoires was carried out in R inside a reproducible Nextflow workflow spanning QC, data transformation and analysis. LymphoSeq2, an R package for AIRR-Seq data exploration, was used to implement custom analyses. A few samples yielding fewer than 5000 total TRB sequences were excluded, leaving 188 analyzed HIV repertoires. Among the approximately 180 HIV repertoires that were kept, some 61 were collected before ART initiation and under 150 were collected after ART initiation. Repertoires were downsampled to 5000 TRB nucleotide sequences, with summary statistics averaged over 100 downsampling iterations. Only TRB sequences with CDR3 regions of at least seven amino acids were retained for analysis. Two measures captured diversity: a Shannon entropy-derived clonality score and the Gini coefficient. In the repertoire networks, any two of the top 5000 CDR3 amino acid sequences were connected whenever the two sequences differed by an edit distance of one. For TRB CDR3 amino acid sequences, GLIPH2 was used to predict antigen specificity groups and MHC restriction. CDR3 amino acid sequences were matched against VDJdb and McPAS-TCR to flag known CMV, EBV, HIV or tissue antigen associations. Pre-ART, post-ART and control groups were compared with Wilcoxon signed-rank tests and Holm-Bonferroni correction. The immuneACCESS repertoire file appears here via TCRdb, limited to in-frame rearrangements. These files lack a portion of the clones; in checked studies, under half of the deficit traces to unresolved V genes, and the cause of the others is not known. That table supplies the V and J calls and clone size; D and trimming were determined from the DNA. This sample gives tens of thousands of clones in total; roughly 80% of them show up just once. The ten largest clones represent less than 25% of the sample.

What the work shows at the level of the full study, not this receptor alone: The samples were dated from about 2003 to 2017, and the ART regimens that were used may be less effective than current ART regimens. Unsorted PBMC were profiled instead of sorted CD4+ and CD8+ T cells because pre-ART samples had limited cell numbers. CDR3 length ranges in HIV repertoires were narrower than in controls, and network structure suggested an antigen-experienced repertoire with only a slight naive shift after ART. ART initiation was associated with a significant increase in TRB diversity, but diversity stayed significantly below transplant donor controls even after long-term ART. Expanded TRB clones identified before ART initiation dominated the repertoire at all time points, although this dominance fluctuated and declined in many PLHIV after ART. Inferences about post-ART repertoire changes were limited because no data were available on ART adherence, viral resistance or therapy changes. Limited PBMC availability meant only the TCR beta chain was sequenced, without alpha chain pairing.

To be included, a participant needed at least one PBMC sample from before ART initiation plus at least two post-ART samples. Treatment was received in the United States of America by all participants with HIV. Before DNA extraction, cryopreserved samples of 1-10 million PBMC were thawed and washed. At the time of the earliest PBMC sample, participants with HIV were aged between roughly 20 and 55 years. PBMC samples were contributed by each participant from 1-4 timepoints before ART initiation and 2-8 timepoints after ART initiation, with a median of 7 samples. Serial HIV viral load, CD4+ T-cell count, ART history and demographic data were obtained for every participant. Using a Qiagen kit on a QIAcube, genomic DNA was extracted from unsorted PBMC, with samples processed in batches of 12. Of note for this clone: The target of this receptor is not known. The record has no base qualities; no much larger clone is one base away.

The chain was built from TRBV10-3 and TRBJ2-5; TRBD2 might be the D gene, on 6 matching bases. This sequence originates from a man over 45 with HIV. Sample: unsorted PBMCs, taken 0.4 years after starting antiretroviral therapy. The CDR3 reads CAISAGESETQYF. The nucleotide sequence reads TGTGCCATCAGTGCGGGGGAGTCGGAGACCCAGTACTTC.